The sample holds a few counts of the clone carrying this T cell receptor (beta chain). RNA transcripts were the source from which TCR beta CDR3 regions were amplified. HTBI primers were used in a first-round RT-PCR, which preceded a second-round multiplex PCR. One entry per CDR3 protein results from TCRdb running MiXCR on the multiplex PCR reads. There are roughly 700,000 distinct CDR3 sequences in the sample; 40% occur only once, and roughly 46% lies in the top ten. This record comes from a study of Graves' ophthalmopathy and Graves' hyperthyroidism. Trimming removed 5 bases at V and 4 bases at J, with 14 bases between. The germline gives CDR1 SEHNR, CDR2 FQNEAQ (reference sequence). CDR3 length: 15 residues.

The chain has TRBV7-9 and TRBJ2-2; D remains unclear. Material: peripheral blood. This clonotype originated in an adult man with Graves' ophthalmopathy. The CDR3 is CASSQGPGGTGELFF. In DNA, the CDR3 is TGTGCCAGCAGCCAAGGTCCGGGCGGCACCGGGGAGCTGTTTTTT.